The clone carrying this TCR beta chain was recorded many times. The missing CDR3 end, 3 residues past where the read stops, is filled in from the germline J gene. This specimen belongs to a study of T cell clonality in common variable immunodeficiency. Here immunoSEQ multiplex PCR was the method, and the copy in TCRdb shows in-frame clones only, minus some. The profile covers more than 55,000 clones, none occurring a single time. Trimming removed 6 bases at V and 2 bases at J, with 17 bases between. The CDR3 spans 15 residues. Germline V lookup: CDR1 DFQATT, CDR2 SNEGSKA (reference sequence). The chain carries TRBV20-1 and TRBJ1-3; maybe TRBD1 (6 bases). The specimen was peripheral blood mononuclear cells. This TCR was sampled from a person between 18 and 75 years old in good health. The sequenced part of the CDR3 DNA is TGCAGTGCGGGGGAACAGGGCATCACTGGAAACACC. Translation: CSAGEQGITGNT. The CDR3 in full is CSAGEQGITGNTIYF.